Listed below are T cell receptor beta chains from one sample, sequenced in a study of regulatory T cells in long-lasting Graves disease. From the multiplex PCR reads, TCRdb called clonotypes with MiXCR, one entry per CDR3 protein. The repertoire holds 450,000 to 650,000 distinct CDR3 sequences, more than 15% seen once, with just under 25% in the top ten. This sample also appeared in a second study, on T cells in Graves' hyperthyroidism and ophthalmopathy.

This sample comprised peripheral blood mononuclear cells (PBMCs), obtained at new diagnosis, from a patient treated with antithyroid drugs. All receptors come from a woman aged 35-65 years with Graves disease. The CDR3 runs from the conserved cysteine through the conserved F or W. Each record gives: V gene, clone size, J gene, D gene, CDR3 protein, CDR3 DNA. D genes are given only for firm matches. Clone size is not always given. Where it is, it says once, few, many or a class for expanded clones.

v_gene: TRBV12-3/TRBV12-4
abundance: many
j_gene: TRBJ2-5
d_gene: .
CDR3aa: CASSLAPETQYF
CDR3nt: TGTGCCAGCAGTTTAGCCCCAGAGACCCAGTACTTC

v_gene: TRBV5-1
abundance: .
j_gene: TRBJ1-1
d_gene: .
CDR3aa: CASSINTGTMNTEAFF
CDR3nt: TGCGCCAGCAGTATAAATACAGGGACCATGAACACTGAAGCTTTCTTT

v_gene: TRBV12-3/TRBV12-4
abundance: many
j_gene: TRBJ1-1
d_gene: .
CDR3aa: CASSLTVNTEAFF
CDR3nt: TGTGCCAGCAGCCTGACAGTGAACACTGAAGCTTTCTTT

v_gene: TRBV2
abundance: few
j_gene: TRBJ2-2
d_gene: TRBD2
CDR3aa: CASSLTSGGPGELFF
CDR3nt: TGTGCCAGCAGCCTAACTAGCGGGGGGCCCGGGGAGCTGTTTTTT

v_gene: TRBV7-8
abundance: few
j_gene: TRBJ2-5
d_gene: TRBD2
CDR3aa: CASSLPSGLAGQETQYF
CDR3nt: TGTGCCAGCAGCTTACCATCGGGACTAGCGGGGCAAGAGACCCAGTACTTC

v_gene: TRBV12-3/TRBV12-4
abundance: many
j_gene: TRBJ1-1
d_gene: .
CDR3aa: CASTTLGPLNTEAFF
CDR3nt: TGTGCCAGCACTACTTTGGGACCGCTAAACACTGAAGCTTTCTTT

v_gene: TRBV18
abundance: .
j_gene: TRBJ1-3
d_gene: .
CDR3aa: CASSPSRTVNGNTIYF
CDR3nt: TGTGCCAGCTCACCCAGCAGGACAGTGAATGGAAACACCATATATTTT

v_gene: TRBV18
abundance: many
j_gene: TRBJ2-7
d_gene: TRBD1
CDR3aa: CASSPGTGTYEQYF
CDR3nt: TGTGCCAGCTCCCCCGGGACAGGCACCTACGAGCAGTACTTC

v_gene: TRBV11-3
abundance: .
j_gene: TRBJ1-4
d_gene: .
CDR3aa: CASSDRTNEKLFF
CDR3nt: TGTGCCAGCAGCGACAGAACTAATGAAAAACTGTTTTTT

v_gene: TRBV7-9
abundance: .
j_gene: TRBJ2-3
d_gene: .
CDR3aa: CASSLHADAQYF
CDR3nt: TGTGCCAGCAGCTTACACGCAGATGCGCAGTATTTT

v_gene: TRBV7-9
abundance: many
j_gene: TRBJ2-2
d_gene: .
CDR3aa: CASGGGYTNTGELFF
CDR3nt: TGTGCCAGCGGAGGAGGGTACACGAACACCGGGGAGCTGTTTTTT

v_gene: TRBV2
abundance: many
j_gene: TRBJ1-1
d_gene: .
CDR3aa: CASSHRDTEAFF
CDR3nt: TGTGCCAGCAGCCACAGGGACACTGAAGCTTTCTTT

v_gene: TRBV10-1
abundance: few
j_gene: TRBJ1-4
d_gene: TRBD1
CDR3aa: CASTMTGIFGTNEKLFF
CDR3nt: TGCGCCAGCACCATGACAGGGATTTTCGGAACTAATGAAAAACTGTTTTTT

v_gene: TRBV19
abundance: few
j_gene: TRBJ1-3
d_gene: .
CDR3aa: CASSIDPPFSGNTIYF
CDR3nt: TGTGCCAGTAGTATAGATCCCCCTTTCTCTGGAAACACCATATATTTT

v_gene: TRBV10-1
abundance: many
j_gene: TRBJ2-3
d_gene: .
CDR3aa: CGIISTDTQYF
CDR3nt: TGCGGAATAATTAGCACAGATACGCAGTATTTT

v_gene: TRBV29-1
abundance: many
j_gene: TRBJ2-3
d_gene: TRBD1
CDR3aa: CSVVRGRQDTQYF
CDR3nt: TGCAGCGTTGTCAGGGGGCGCCAAGATACGCAGTATTTT

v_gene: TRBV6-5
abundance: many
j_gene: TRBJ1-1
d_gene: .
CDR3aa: CASSYSQRNTEAFF
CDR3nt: TGTGCCAGCAGTTACTCACAACGGAACACTGAAGCTTTCTTT

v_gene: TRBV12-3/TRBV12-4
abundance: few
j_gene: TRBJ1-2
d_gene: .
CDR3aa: CASSSWGYGYTF
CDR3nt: TGTGCCAGCAGTTCATGGGGGTACGGCTACACCTTC

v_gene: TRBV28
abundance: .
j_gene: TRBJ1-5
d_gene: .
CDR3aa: CASSVGGSSNQPQHF
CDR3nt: TGTGCCAGCAGCGTAGGGGGGAGTAGCAATCAGCCCCAGCATTTT

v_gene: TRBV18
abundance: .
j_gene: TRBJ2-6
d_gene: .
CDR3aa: CASSLGRISGANVLTF
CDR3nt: TGTGCCAGCTCACTGGGACGGATCTCTGGGGCCAACGTCCTGACTTTC

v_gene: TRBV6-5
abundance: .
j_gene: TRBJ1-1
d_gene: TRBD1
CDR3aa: CASSYSPGGVGTEAFF
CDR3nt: TGTGCCAGCAGTTACTCCCCAGGGGGAGTCGGTACTGAAGCTTTCTTT

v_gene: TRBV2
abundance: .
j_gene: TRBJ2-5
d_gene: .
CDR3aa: CASMGVEETQYF
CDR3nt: TGTGCCAGCATGGGGGTCGAAGAGACCCAGTACTTC